This T cell receptor beta chain was found in a study of siplizumab effects on memory and regulatory T cells. Study-level points and caveats: In controls, 25% to 30% of mappable alloreactive CD4+ clones were Treg-derived on average, versus around 71% with siplizumab.

The table came from immunoSEQ multiplex PCR; TCRdb's copy has only in-frame clones and leaves some out. The table lists under 140,000 clones, just under 95% of them singletons. The junction had 3 bases not matched to a gene; V was cut back by 0 bases and J by 4 bases. CDR1 and CDR2 from the germline V gene are SGHDT and YYEEEE. The CDR3 runs 15 residues. A note on this clone: Its antigen is still unknown.

Sequencing was carried out using CD4+ T cells sorted from blood. The V gene is TRBV5-6, the J gene TRBJ1-4; 7 bases align to TRBD1. The clonotype was recovered from a human donor in good health. CDR3: CASSLAQGVNEKLFF. The CDR3 DNA reads as TGTGCCAGCAGCTTGGCCCAGGGGGTTAATGAAAAACTGTTTTTT.